The rows below give T cell receptor beta chains drawn from one sample of a study of blood T cell repertoires in COVID-19. Only in-frame clones appear in the TCRdb table, and some are missing; sequencing was by immunoSEQ multiplex PCR. The sample holds about 88,000 clones; more than 70% are singletons and the top ten take about 2.7%. The sequencing sample was made of peripheral blood. Receptor source: a woman of 80 years or more with acute or convalescent COVID-19. The CDR3 runs from the conserved cysteine through the conserved F or W. The D gene is left open where the match is weak. Clone size, where shown, is once, few, many, or a class for clones that have expanded.

j_gene	abundance	v_gene	d_gene	CDR3aa	CDR3nt
TRBJ1-2	-	TRBV28	TRBD1	CASSGGTVLPTGYTF	TGTGCCAGCAGTGGCGGGACAGTTCTCCCGACGGGCTACACCTTC
TRBJ2-7	-	TRBV27	TRBD1	CASSRQGGPYEQYF	TGTGCCAGCAGTCGACAGGGGGGCCCTTACGAGCAGTACTTC
TRBJ1-1	-	TRBV5-1	TRBD1	CASSSSLTGARTEAFF	TGCGCCAGCAGCTCGTCACTGACAGGGGCGAGGACTGAAGCTTTCTTT
TRBJ1-5	once	TRBV6-5	TRBD1	CASSSTGVYNQPQHF	TGTGCCAGCAGTTCAACAGGGGTCTACAATCAGCCCCAGCATTTT
TRBJ2-7	few	TRBV2	-	CASSESSYEQYF	TGTGCCAGCAGTGAGTCATCCTACGAGCAGTACTTC
TRBJ1-5	-	TRBV6-5	-	CASSPPTGQGHF	TGTGCCAGCAGCCCCCCAACAGGTCAGGGGCATTTT
TRBJ1-2	-	TRBV4-3	-	CASSQVATGDYGYTF	TGCGCCAGCAGCCAAGTAGCGACAGGAGACTATGGCTACACCTTC
TRBJ2-2	-	TRBV11-3	TRBD1	CASSPGTGYTGELFF	TGTGCCAGCAGCCCGGGGACAGGGTATACCGGGGAGCTGTTTTTT
TRBJ2-3	-	TRBV6-6	-	CASSYPQDRTDTQYF	TGTGCCAGCAGTTACCCACAGGATCGGACAGATACGCAGTATTTT
TRBJ1-5	-	TRBV15	-	CATSREQINQPQHF	TGTGCCACCAGCAGAGAACAGATCAATCAGCCCCAGCATTTT
TRBJ2-5	few	TRBV7-2	-	CASSSRRWETQYF	TGTGCCAGCAGCTCACGTCGGTGGGAGACCCAGTACTTC
TRBJ2-5	-	TRBV7-2	-	CASSNRLVGETQYF	TGTGCCAGCAGCAACAGACTAGTTGGGGAGACCCAGTACTTC
TRBJ1-1	-	TRBV18	-	CASSPSGTPNTEAFF	TGTGCCAGCTCACCCTCTGGGACACCGAACACTGAAGCTTTCTTT
TRBJ1-2	-	TRBV10-3	TRBD1	CAINAPQTGYGYTF	TGTGCCATCAACGCTCCCCAGACAGGGTATGGCTACACCTTC
TRBJ1-3	-	TRBV4-2	-	CASSQDRIRGYSGNTIYF	TGTGCCAGCAGCCAAGATCGGATCAGAGGGTACTCTGGAAACACCATATATTTT
TRBJ1-1	-	TRBV29-1	-	CSASPQGNTEAFF	TGCAGCGCCTCGCCCCAGGGTAACACTGAAGCTTTCTTT
TRBJ1-4	few	TRBV9	-	CASSDSITNEKLFF	TGTGCCAGCAGCGACAGTATAACTAATGAAAAACTGTTTTTT
TRBJ1-2	-	TRBV9	TRBD1	CASSTAGRQGNYGYTF	TGTGCCAGCAGCACTGCTGGCCGACAGGGTAACTATGGCTACACCTTC
TRBJ1-2	-	TRBV12-3/TRBV12-4	-	CASSLQTGQGYTF	TGTGCCAGCAGTTTGCAGACAGGACAAGGCTACACCTTC
TRBJ2-3	-	TRBV9	-	CASSEGHLNTDTQYF	TGTGCCAGCAGCGAGGGGCACCTAAACACAGATACGCAGTATTTT
TRBJ1-3	once	TRBV9	-	CASSVAGSGNTIYF	TGTGCCAGCAGCGTAGCGGGGTCTGGAAACACCATATATTTT
TRBJ2-2	few	TRBV10-3	-	CAISEQTSGTGELFF	TGTGCCATCAGTGAGCAGACTAGTGGAACCGGGGAGCTGTTTTTT
TRBJ1-3	-	TRBV4-3	-	CASSQEGAGNTIYF	TGCGCCAGCAGCCAAGAAGGGGCTGGAAACACCATATATTTT
TRBJ1-1	-	TRBV29-1	TRBD1	CSATGGINTEAFF	TGCAGCGCAACAGGGGGGATAAACACTGAAGCTTTCTTT
TRBJ2-1	-	TRBV24-1	TRBD1	CATSEARGGGSLYEQFF	TGTGCCACCAGTGAGGCCCGAGGGGGCGGGTCTCTCTATGAGCAGTTCTTC
TRBJ2-5	few	TRBV11-2	TRBD1	CASSLRQGRETQYF	TGTGCCAGCAGCTTGAGACAGGGACGAGAGACCCAGTACTTC
TRBJ2-2	-	TRBV11-2	TRBD2	CASSFQIAGGINTGELFF	TGTGCCAGCAGCTTTCAGATTGCGGGAGGTATAAACACCGGGGAGCTGTTTTTT
TRBJ1-2	-	TRBV24-1	-	CATSDRTAGYGYTF	TGTGCCACCAGTGATAGGACAGCTGGCTATGGCTACACCTTC
TRBJ1-2	-	TRBV2	-	CASSEAGVNYGYTF	TGTGCCAGCAGTGAAGCTGGAGTTAACTATGGCTACACCTTC